A selection of T cell receptor beta chains follows, all from one sample in a study of shared T cell receptors in the human thymus. Using immunoSEQ multiplex PCR, the repertoire was profiled, and TCRdb retains in-frame clones only, with some absent. The sample lists under 700,000 clones, 70% to 80% occurring once. These data are also associated with another study on human thymus T cells.

Sequencing used thymocytes. The receptor source for this set is a boy in the first two years of life with a congenital heart defect. Both conserved end residues are part of each CDR3. A D gene is named only where the DNA matches it firmly. The size field is filled for only some rows; it gives once, few, many or a size class.

j_call,clone_size,v_call,d_call,cdr3_aa
TRBJ2-7,.,TRBV19,TRBD2,CASSPPAREGLTYEQYF
TRBJ2-1,.,TRBV10-2,.,CASSDSEQFF
TRBJ1-2,.,TRBV5-1,.,CASSPRQFSPYGYTF
TRBJ2-7,.,TRBV5-4,TRBD2,CASSLAGTSGSGQYF
TRBJ2-3,.,TRBV7-6,TRBD1,CASSCRDRGQGADTQYF
TRBJ2-1,.,TRBV7-2,TRBD1,CASSQYRGDEQFF
TRBJ2-7,once,TRBV5-1,TRBD1,CASAGTGGYEQYF
TRBJ1-1,.,TRBV29-1,TRBD1,CSVAAETGAHLNTEAFF
TRBJ2-5,.,TRBV4-3,.,CASSQTGRDQETQYF
TRBJ2-1,.,TRBV28,TRBD1,CASSFLEGQGSHEQFF
.,.,TRBV5-6,TRBD2,CASSLARGSSYEQYF
TRBJ2-2,once,TRBV10-1,.,CASIFTGIPNTGELFF
TRBJ1-4,.,TRBV4-2,TRBD1,CASSHPTGWDEKLFF
TRBJ2-7,.,TRBV18,.,CASSTSPTNEQYF
TRBJ2-1,.,TRBV9,.,CASSVGGPFRPNEQFF
TRBJ2-2,.,TRBV9,.,CASSVAEGGTTGELFF
TRBJ2-7,few,TRBV7-6,TRBD1,CASSFLQGSSYEQYF
TRBJ2-7,.,TRBV13,TRBD1,CASSHPGQGANEQYF